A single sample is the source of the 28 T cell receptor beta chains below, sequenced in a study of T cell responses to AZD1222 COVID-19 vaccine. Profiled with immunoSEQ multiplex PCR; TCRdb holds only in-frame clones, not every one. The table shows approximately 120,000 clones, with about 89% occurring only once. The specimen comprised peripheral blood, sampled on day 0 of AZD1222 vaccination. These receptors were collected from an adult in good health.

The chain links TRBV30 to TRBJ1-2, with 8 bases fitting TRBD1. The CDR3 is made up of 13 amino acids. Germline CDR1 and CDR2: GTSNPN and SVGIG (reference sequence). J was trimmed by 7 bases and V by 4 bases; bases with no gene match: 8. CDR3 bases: TGTGCCTGGACCCCCCAGGGGGCAGGTGGCTACACCTTC. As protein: CAWTPQGAGGYTF.

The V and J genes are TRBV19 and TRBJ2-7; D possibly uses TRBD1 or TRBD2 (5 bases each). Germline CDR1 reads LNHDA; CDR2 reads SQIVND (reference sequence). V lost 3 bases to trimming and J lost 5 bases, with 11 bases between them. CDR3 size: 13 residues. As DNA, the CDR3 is TGTGCCAGTAGTATCCGGGGACGAAACGAGCAGTACTTC. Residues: CASSIRGRNEQYF.

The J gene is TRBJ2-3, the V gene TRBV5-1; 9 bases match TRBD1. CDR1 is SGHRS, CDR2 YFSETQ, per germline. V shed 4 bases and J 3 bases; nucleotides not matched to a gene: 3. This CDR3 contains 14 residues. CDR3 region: CASSADRGTDTQYF. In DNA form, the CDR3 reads TGCGCCAGCAGCGCGGACAGGGGAACAGATACGCAGTATTTT.

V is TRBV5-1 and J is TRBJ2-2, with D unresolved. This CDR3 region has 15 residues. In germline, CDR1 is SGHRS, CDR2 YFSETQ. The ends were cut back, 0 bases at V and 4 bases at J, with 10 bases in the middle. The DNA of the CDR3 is TGCGCCAGCAGCTTGGACAGTATGGGCACCGGGGAGCTGTTTTTT. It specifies CASSLDSMGTGELFF.

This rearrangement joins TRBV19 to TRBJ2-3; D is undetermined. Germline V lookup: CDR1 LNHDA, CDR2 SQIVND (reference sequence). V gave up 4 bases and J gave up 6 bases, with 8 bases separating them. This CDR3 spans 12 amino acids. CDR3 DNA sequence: TGTGCCAGTAGTACGGGCCGGGATACGCAGTATTTT. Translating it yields CASSTGRDTQYF.

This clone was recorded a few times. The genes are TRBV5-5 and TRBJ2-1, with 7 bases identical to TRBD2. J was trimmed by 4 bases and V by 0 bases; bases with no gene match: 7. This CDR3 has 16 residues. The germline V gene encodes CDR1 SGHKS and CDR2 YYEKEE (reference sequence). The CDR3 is CASSLDPGGTYNEQFF. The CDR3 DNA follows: TGTGCCAGCAGCTTGGACCCGGGGGGAACATACAATGAGCAGTTCTTC.

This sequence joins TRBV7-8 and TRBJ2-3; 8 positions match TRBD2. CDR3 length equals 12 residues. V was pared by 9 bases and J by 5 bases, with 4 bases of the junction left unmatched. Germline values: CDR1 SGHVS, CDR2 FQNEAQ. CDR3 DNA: TGTGCCAGTAGCGGGACGGGAGATACGCAGTATTTT. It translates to CASSGTGDTQYF.

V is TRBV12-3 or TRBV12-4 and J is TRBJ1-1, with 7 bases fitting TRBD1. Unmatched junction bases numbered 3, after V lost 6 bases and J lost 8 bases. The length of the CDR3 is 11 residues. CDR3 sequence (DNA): TGTGCCAGCAGGAACAGGGGAGAAGCTTTCTTT. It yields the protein CASRNRGEAFF.

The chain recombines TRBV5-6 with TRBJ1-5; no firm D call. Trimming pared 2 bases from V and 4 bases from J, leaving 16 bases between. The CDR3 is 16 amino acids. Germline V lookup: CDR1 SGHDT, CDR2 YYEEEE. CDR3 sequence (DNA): TGTGCCAGCAGCTTAGGAGGCCAAGGCGGGAATCAGCCCCAGCATTTT. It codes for CASSLGGQGGNQPQHF.

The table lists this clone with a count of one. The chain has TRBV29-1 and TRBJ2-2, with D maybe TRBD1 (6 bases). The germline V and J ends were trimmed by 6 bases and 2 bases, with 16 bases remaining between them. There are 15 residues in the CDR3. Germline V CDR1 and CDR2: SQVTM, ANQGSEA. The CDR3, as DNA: TGCAGCGTGAGGGGGTTGGGTGCCAACACCGGGGAGCTGTTTTTT. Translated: CSVRGLGANTGELFF.

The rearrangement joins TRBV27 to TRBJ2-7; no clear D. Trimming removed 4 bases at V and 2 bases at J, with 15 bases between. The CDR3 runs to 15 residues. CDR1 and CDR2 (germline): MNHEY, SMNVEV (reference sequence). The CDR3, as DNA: TGTGCCAGCAGTTCCGGCCAACCCCGGACCTACGAGCAGTACTTC. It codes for CASSSGQPRTYEQYF.

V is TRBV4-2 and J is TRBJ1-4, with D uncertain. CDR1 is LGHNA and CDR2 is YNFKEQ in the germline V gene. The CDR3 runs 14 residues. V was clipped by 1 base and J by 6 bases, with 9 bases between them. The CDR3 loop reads CASSQVGRYEKLFF. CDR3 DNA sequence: TGTGCCAGCAGCCAAGTAGGGCGCTATGAAAAACTGTTTTTT.

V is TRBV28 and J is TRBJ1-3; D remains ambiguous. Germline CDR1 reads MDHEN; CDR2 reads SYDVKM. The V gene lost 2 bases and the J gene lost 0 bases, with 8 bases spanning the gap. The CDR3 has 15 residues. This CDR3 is CASSLPGFSGNTIYF. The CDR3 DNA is TGTGCCAGCAGTTTACCGGGGTTCTCTGGAAACACCATATATTTT.

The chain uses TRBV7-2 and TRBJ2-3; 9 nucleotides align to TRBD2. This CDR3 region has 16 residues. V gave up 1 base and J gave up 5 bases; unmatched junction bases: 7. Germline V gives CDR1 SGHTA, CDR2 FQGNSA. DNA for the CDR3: TGTGCCAGCAGCTTAGTAGCGGGGGCCGCGGGAGATACGCAGTATTTT. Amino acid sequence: CASSLVAGAAGDTQYF.

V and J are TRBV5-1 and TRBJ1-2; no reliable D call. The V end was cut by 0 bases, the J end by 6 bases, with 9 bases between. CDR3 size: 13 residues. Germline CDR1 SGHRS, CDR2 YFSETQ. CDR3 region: CASSLVEGDGYTF. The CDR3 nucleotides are TGCGCCAGCAGCTTGGTGGAGGGCGATGGCTACACCTTC.

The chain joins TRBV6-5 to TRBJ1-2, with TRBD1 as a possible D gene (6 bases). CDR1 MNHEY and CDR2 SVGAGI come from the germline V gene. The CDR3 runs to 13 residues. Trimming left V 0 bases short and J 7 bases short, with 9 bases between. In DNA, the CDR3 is TGTGCCAGCAGTTACTCGACGGGGGCTGGCTACACCTTC. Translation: CASSYSTGAGYTF.

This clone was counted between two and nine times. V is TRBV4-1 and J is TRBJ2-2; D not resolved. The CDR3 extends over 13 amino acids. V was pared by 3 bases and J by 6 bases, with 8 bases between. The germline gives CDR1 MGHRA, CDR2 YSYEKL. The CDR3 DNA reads TGCGCCAGCAGCCATGGTATTCCCGGGGAGCTGTTTTTT. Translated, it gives CASSHGIPGELFF.

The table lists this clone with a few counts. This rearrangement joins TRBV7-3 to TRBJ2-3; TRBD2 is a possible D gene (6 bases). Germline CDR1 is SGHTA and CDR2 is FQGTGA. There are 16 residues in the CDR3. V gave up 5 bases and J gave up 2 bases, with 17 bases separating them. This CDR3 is CASSRLGRGFTDTQYF. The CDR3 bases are TGTGCCAGCAGCCGTCTAGGGCGGGGCTTCACAGATACGCAGTATTTT.

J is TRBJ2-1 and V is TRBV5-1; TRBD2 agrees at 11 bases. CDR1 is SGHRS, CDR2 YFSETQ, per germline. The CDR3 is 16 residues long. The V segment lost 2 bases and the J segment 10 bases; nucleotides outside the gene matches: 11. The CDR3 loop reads CASSFSGGAPYGEQFF. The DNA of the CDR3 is TGCGCCAGCAGCTTTAGCGGGGGGGCCCCTTATGGGGAGCAGTTCTTC.

CDR3 loop: CASSQGGAKNEKLFF. For the CDR3, the DNA is TGTGCCAGCAGCCAAGGGGGGGCGAAGAATGAAAAACTGTTTTTT. The V and J genes are TRBV14 and TRBJ1-4; weak D call: TRBD1 (6 bases). Germline loops: CDR1 SGHDN, CDR2 FVKESK. Trimming stripped 1 base from V and 5 bases from J, with 11 bases between. The CDR3 is made up of 15 amino acids.

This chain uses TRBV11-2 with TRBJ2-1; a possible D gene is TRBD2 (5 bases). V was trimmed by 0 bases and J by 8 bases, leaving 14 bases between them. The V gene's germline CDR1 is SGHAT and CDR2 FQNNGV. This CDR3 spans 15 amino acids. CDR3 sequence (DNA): TGTGCCAGCAGCTTAGATGGGATAGCGTCACATGAGCAGTTCTTC. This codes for CASSLDGIASHEQFF.

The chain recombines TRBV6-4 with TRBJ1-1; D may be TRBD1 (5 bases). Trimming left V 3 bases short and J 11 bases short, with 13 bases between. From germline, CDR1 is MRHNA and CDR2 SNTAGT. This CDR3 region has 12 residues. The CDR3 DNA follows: TGTGCCAGCAGTGAACCCGGGACGAGGGCTTTCTTT. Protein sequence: CASSEPGTRAFF.

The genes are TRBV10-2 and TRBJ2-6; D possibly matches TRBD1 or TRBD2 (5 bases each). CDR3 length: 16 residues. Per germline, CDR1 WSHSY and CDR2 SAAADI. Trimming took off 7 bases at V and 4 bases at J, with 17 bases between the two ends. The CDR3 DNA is TGCGCCAGCAATCTGGGGGTGGGTGTCGGGGCCAACGTCCTGACTTTC. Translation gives CASNLGVGVGANVLTF.

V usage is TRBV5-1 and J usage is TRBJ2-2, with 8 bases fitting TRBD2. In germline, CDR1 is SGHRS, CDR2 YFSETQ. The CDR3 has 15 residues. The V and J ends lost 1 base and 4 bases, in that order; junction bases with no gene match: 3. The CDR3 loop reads CASSLIAGGTGELFF. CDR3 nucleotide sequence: TGCGCCAGCAGCTTGATTGCGGGAGGCACCGGGGAGCTGTTTTTT.

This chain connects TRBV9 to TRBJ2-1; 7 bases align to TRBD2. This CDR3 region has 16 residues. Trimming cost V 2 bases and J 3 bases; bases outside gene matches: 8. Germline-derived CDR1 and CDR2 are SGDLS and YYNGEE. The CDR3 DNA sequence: TGTGCCAGCAGCGTTAGCAGCGGGATCCTCTACAATGAGCAGTTCTTC. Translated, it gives CASSVSSGILYNEQFF.

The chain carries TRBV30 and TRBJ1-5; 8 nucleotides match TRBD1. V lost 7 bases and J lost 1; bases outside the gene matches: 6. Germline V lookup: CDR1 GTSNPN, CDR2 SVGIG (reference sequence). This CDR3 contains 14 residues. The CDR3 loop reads CAYNRGSSNQPQHF. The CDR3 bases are TGTGCCTATAACAGGGGGTCGAGCAATCAGCCCCAGCATTTT.

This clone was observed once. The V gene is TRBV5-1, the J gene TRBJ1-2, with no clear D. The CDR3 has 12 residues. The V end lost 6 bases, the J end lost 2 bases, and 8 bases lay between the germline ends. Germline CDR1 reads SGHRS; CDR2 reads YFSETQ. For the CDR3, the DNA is TGCGCCAGCAAGGCGGGGAACTATGGCTACACCTTC. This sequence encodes CASKAGNYGYTF.

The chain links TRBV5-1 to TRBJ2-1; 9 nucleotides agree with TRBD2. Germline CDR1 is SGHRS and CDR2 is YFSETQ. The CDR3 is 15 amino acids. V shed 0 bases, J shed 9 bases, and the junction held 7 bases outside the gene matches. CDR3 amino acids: CASSLALAGSPEQFF. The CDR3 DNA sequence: TGCGCCAGCAGCTTGGCACTAGCGGGTTCTCCTGAGCAGTTCTTC.